The rows below give T cell receptor beta chains drawn from one sample of a study of blood T cell repertoires in COVID-19. The assay was immunoSEQ multiplex PCR, and TCRdb's table has in-frame clones only and misses some. The sample contains almost 400,000 clones, over 85% of which appear only once. The sequenced material came from PBMCs or T cells enriched from blood (not recorded which). The source is a woman under 40 who had recovered from COVID-19. Both conserved end residues are part of each CDR3. The D gene is left open where the match is weak.

d_call: TRBD2
j_call: TRBJ2-1
v_call: TRBV19
cdr3_aa: CASSILLAGGSEQFF
cdr3_nt: TGTGCCAGTAGTATCTTGCTAGCGGGAGGCTCTGAGCAGTTCTTC

d_call: TRBD1
j_call: TRBJ1-1
v_call: TRBV27
cdr3_aa: CASSLTGGARLGYTEAFF
cdr3_nt: TGTGCCAGCAGTTTAACAGGGGGCGCTAGGTTGGGTTACACTGAAGCTTTCTTT

d_call: TRBD2
j_call: TRBJ2-3
v_call: TRBV10-2
cdr3_aa: CASTLGTSGRAYSRETTDTQYF
cdr3_nt: TGCGCCAGCACCCTAGGGACTAGCGGGAGGGCTTATTCGCGCGAAACCACAGATACGCAGTATTTT

d_call: TRBD2
j_call: TRBJ2-3
v_call: TRBV2
cdr3_aa: CASILTGTSFDTQYF
cdr3_nt: TGTGCCAGCATTCTTACCGGGACTAGTTTTGATACGCAGTATTTT

d_call: TRBD1
j_call: TRBJ1-3
v_call: TRBV5-1
cdr3_aa: CASSPRDSRLISGNTIYF
cdr3_nt: TGCGCCAGCAGCCCCAGGGACAGCCGACTTATCTCTGGAAACACCATATATTTT

d_call: -
j_call: TRBJ1-2
v_call: TRBV29-1
cdr3_aa: CSFSGAAHGYTF
cdr3_nt: TGCAGCTTCTCTGGGGCAGCTCATGGCTACACCTTC

d_call: -
j_call: TRBJ1-1
v_call: TRBV9
cdr3_aa: CASSVGGILNTEAFF
cdr3_nt: TGTGCCAGCAGCGTAGGAGGGATTCTCAACACTGAAGCTTTCTTT

d_call: TRBD1
j_call: TRBJ2-7
v_call: TRBV14
cdr3_aa: CASSPLGQGSSEQYF
cdr3_nt: TGTGCCAGCAGCCCTTTGGGACAGGGAAGCTCCGAGCAGTACTTC

d_call: -
j_call: TRBJ1-6
v_call: TRBV27
cdr3_aa: CASSFQNSPLHF
cdr3_nt: TGTGCCAGCAGTTTCCAGAATTCACCCCTCCACTTT

d_call: TRBD1
j_call: TRBJ2-7
v_call: TRBV5-6
cdr3_aa: CASSLDGGQGRSYEQYF
cdr3_nt: TGTGCCAGCAGCTTGGATGGGGGACAGGGAAGGTCCTACGAGCAGTACTTC